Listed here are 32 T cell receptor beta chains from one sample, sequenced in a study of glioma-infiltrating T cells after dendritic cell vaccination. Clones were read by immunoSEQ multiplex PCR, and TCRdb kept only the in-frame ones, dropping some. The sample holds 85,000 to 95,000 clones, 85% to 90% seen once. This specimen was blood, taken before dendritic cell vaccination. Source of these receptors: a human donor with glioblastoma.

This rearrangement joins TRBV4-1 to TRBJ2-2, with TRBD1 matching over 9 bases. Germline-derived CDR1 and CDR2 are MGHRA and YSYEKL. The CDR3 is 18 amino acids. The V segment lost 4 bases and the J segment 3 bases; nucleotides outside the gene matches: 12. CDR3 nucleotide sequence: TGCGCCAGCAGCCCACAAAGGACAGGGGTGTGGGACACCGGGGAGCTGTTTTTT. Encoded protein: CASSPQRTGVWDTGELFF.

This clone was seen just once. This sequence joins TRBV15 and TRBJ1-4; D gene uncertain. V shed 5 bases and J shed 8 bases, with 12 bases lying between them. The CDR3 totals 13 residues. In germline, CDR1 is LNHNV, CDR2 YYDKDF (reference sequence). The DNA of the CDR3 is TGTGCCACCAGCCAACGGACTTGGGAAAAACTGTTTTTT. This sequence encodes CATSQRTWEKLFF.

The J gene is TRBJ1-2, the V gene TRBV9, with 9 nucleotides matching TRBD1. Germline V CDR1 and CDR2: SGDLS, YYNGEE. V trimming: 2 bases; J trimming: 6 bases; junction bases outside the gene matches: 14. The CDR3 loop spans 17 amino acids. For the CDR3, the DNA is TGTGCCAGCAGCGTCCGAGGGACAGGGAACGAAATCCATGGCTACACCTTC. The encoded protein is CASSVRGTGNEIHGYTF.

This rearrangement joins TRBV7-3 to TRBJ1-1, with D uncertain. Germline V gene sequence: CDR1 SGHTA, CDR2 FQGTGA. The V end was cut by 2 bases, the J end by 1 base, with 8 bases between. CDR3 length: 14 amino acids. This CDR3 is CASSLRAGNTEAFF. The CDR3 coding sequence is TGTGCCAGCAGCTTACGAGCTGGGAACACTGAAGCTTTCTTT.

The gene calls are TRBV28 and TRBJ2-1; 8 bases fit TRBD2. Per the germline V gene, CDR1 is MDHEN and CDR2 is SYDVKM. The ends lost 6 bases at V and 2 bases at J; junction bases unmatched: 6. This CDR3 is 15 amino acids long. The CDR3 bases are TGTGCCAGCAGACCCGGGGGGGGCCCCTACAATGAGCAGTTCTTC. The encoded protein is CASRPGGGPYNEQFF.

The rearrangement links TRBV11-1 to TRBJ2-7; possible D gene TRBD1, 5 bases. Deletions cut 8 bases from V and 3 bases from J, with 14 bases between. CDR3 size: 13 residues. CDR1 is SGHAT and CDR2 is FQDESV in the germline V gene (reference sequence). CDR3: CASSAIRDYEQYF. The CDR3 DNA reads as TGTGCCAGCTCGGCCATCAGGGACTACGAGCAGTACTTC. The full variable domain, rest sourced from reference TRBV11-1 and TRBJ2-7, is EAEVAQSPRYKITEKSQAVAFWCDPISGHATLYWYRQILGQGPELLVQFQDESVVDDSQLPKDRFSAERLKGVDSTLKIQPAELGDSAMYLCASSAIRDYEQYFGPGTRLTVT.

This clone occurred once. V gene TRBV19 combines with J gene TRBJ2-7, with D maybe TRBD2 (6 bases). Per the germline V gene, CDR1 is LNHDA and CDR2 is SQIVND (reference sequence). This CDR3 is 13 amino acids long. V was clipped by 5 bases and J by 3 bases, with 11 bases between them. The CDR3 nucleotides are TGTGCCAGTAGTCCGGGACTCCTCTACGAGCAGTACTTC. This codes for CASSPGLLYEQYF.

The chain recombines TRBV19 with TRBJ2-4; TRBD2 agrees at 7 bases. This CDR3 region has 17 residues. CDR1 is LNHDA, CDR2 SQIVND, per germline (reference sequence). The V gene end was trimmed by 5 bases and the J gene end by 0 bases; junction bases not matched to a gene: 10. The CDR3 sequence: CASSRLREGLAKNIQYF. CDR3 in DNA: TGTGCCAGTAGTCGACTGAGGGAGGGACTAGCCAAAAACATTCAGTACTTC.

The CDR3 region is CASSYGDFGQETQYF. The DNA of the CDR3 is TGTGCCAGCAGTTACGGAGACTTTGGGCAAGAGACCCAGTACTTC. The J gene is TRBJ2-5, the V gene TRBV6-5; D gene ambiguous. This CDR3 contains 15 residues. Germline V gene data show CDR1 as MNHEY and CDR2 as SVGAGI. The V end was cut by 2 bases, the J end by 2 bases, with 12 bases between.

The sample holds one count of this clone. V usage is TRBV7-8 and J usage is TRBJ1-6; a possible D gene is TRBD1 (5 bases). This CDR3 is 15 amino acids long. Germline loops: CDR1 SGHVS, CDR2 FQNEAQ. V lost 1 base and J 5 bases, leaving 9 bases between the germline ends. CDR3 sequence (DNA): TGTGCCAGCAGCTTAGTTTGGGGGGATAATTCACCCCTCCACTTT. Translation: CASSLVWGDNSPLHF.

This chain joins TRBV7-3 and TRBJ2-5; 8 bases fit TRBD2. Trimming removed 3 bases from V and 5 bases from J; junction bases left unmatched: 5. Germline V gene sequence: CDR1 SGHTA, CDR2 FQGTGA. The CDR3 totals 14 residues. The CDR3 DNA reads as TGTGCCAGCAGCTTGACTAGCGCGGGGGAGACCCAGTACTTC. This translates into CASSLTSAGETQYF.

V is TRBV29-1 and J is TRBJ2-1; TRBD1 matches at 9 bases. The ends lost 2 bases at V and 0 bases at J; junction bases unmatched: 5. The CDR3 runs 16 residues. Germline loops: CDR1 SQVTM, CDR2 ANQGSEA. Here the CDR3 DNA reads TGCAGCGTTGAAAACCCGGGACAGGGCTCCTACAATGAGCAGTTCTTC. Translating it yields CSVENPGQGSYNEQFF.

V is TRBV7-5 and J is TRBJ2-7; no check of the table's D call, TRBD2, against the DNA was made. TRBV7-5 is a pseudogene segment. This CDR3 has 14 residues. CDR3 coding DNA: TGTGTCAGAAGCTACCCCGGGAGTCCCTACGAGCAGTACTTC. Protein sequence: CVRSYPGSPYEQYF.

The DNA of the CDR3 is TGTGCCAGCAGCTTAGCGGGAGCAGACACCCTAAAAGGCTACACCTTC. This sequence encodes CASSLAGADTLKGYTF. The rearrangement links TRBV7-9 to TRBJ1-2; unclear D gene. The CDR3 contains 16 residues. The V gene's germline CDR1 is SEHNR and CDR2 FQNEAQ (reference sequence). Trimming took off 0 bases at V and 8 bases at J, with 19 bases between the two ends.

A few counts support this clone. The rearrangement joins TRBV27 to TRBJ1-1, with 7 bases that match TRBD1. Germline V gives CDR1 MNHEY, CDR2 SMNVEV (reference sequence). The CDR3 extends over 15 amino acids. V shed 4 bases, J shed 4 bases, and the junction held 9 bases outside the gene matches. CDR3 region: CASSSRGQSGTEAFF. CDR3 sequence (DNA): TGTGCCAGCAGTTCCCGGGGACAGTCAGGCACTGAAGCTTTCTTT.

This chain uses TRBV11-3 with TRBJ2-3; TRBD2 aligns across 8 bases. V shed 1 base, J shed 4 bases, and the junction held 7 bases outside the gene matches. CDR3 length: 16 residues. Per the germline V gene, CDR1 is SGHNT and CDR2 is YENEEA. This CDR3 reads CASSLAGGAGPDTQYF. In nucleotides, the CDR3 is TGTGCCAGCAGCTTAGCGGGGGGGGCCGGTCCAGATACGCAGTATTTT.

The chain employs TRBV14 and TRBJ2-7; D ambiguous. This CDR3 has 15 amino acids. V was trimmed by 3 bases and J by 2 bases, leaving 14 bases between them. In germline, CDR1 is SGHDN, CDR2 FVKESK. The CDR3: CASSQSTSGAYEQYF. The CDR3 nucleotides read TGTGCCAGCAGCCAGTCTACGTCTGGAGCCTACGAGCAGTACTTC.

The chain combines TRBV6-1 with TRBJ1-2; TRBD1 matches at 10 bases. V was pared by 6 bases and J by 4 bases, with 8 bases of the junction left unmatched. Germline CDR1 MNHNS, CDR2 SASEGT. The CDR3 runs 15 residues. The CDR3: CASRDRGETLYGYTF. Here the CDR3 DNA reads TGTGCCAGCAGGGACAGGGGGGAGACTCTCTATGGCTACACCTTC.

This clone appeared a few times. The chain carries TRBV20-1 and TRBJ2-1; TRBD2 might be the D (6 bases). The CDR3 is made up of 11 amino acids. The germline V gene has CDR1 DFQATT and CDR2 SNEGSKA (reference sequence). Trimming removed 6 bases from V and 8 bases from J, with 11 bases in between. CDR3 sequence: CSARLVYEQFF. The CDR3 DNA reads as TGCAGTGCAAGACTAGTTTATGAGCAGTTCTTC.

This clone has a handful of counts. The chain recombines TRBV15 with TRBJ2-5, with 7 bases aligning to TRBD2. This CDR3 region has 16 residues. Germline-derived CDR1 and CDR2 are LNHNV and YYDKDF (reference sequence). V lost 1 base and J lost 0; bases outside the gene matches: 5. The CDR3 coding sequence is TGTGCCACCAGCAGAGTTTCGGCGGGAGACCAAGAGACCCAGTACTTC. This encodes CATSRVSAGDQETQYF.

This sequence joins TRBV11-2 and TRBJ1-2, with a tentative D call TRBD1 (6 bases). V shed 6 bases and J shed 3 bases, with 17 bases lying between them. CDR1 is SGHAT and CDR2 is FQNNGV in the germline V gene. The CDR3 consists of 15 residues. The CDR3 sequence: CASRKRAGGDYGYTF. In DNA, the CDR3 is TGTGCCAGCAGGAAAAGGGCGGGGGGCGACTATGGCTACACCTTC.

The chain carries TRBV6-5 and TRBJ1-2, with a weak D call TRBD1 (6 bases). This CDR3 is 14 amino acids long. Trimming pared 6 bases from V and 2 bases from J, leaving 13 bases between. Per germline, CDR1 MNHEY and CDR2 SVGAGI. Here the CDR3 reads CASSPPTGNYGYTF. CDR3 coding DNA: TGTGCCAGCAGCCCCCCGACAGGAAACTATGGCTACACCTTC.

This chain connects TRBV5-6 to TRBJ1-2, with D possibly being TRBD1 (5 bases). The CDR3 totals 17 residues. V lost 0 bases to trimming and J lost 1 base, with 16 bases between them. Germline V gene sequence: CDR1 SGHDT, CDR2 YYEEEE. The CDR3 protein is CASSLVRPGDSNYGYTF. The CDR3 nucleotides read TGTGCCAGCAGCTTGGTCCGACCAGGTGACAGTAACTATGGCTACACCTTC.

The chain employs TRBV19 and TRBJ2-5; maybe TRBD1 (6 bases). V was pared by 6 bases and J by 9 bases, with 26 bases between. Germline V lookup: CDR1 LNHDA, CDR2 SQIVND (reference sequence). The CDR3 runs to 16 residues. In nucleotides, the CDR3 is TGTGCCAGTAGCAAAACCCAGGGGACCCTCCTAGGAGCCCAGTACTTC. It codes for CASSKTQGTLLGAQYF. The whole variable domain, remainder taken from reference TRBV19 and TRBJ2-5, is DGGITQSPKYLFRKEGQNVTLSCEQNLNHDAMYWYRQDPGQGLRLIYYSQIVNDFQKGDIAEGYSVSREKKESFPLTVTSAQKNPTAFYLCASSKTQGTLLGAQYFGPGTRLLVL.

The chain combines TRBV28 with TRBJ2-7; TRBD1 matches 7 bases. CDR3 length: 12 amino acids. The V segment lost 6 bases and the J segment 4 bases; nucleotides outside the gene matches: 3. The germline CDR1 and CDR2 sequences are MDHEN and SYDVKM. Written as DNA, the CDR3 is TGTGCCAGCAGCAGGGGACAGTACGAGCAGTACTTC. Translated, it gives CASSRGQYEQYF.

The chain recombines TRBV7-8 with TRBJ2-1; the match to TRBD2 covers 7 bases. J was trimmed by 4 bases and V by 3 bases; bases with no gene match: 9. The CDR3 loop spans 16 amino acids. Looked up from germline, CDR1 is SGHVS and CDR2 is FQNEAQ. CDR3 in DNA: TGTGCCAGCAGCTTTGGGGGGGACTGGAGATACAATGAGCAGTTCTTC. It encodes CASSFGGDWRYNEQFF.

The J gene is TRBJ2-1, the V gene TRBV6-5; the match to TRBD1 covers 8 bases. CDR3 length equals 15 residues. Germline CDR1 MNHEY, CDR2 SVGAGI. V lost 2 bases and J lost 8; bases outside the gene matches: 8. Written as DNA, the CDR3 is TGTGCCAGCAGTTACCAGCGACAGGGGACGTATGAGCAGTTCTTC. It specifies CASSYQRQGTYEQFF.

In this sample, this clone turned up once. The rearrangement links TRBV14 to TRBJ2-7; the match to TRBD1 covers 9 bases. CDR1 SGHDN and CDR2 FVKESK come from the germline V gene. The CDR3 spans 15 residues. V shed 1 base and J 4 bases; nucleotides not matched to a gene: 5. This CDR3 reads CASSQAPGTGYEQYF. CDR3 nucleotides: TGTGCCAGCAGCCAAGCCCCCGGGACAGGGTACGAGCAGTACTTC.

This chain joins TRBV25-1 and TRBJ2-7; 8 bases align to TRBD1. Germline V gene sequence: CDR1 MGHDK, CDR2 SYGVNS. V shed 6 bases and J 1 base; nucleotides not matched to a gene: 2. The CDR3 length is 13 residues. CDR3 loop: CASSGDRSYEQYF. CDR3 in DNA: TGTGCCAGCAGCGGGGACAGGTCCTACGAGCAGTACTTC.

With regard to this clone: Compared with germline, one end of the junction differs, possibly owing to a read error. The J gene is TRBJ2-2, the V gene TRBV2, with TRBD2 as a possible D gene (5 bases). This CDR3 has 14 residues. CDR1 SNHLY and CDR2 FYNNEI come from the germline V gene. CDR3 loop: CASSERAKTGELFF. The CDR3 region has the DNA TGTGCCAGCAGTGAGAGGGCGAAAACCGGGGAGCTGTTTTTT.

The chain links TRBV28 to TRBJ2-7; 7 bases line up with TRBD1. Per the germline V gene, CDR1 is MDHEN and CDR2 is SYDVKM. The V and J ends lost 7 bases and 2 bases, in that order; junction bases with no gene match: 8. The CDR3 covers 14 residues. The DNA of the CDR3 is TGTGCCAGCACCCGGTCCGGGACAGCCTACGAGCAGTACTTC. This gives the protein CASTRSGTAYEQYF.

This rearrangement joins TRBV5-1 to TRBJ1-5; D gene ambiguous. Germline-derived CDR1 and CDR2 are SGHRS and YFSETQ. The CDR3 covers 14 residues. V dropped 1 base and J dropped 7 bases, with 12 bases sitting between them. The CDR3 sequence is CASSLMGGEQPQHF. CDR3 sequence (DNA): TGCGCCAGCAGCTTGATGGGCGGGGAACAGCCCCAGCATTTT.